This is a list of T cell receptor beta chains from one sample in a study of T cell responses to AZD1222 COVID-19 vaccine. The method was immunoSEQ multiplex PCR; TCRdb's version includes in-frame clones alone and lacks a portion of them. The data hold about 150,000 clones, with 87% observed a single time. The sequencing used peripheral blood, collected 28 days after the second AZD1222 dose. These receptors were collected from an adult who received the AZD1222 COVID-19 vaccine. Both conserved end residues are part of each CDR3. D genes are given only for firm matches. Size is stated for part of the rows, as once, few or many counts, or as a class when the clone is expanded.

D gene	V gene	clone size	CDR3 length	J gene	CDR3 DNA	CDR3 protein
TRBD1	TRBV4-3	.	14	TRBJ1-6	TGCGCCAGCAGCCAAGCAGGGGGCGATTCACCCCTCCACTTT	CASSQAGGDSPLHF
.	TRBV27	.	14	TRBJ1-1	TGTGCCAGCAGTTTATCCCCCGGTGGGACTGAAGCTTTCTTT	CASSLSPGGTEAFF
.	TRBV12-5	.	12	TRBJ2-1	TGTGCTAGTGGTTTGGTACAAGATGAGCAGTTCTTC	CASGLVQDEQFF
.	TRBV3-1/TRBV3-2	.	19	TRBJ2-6	TGTGCCAGCAGCCAAGTTAGAGGCAGCTTTAGCTCTGGGGCCAACGTCCTGACTTTC	CASSQVRGSFSSGANVLTF
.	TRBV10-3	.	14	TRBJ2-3	TGTGCCATCAGTGCCGGGACTAGCACAGATACGCAGTATTTT	CAISAGTSTDTQYF
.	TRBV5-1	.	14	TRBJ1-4	TGCGCCAGCAGCCAACAAGCAACTAATGAAAAACTGTTTTTT	CASSQQATNEKLFF
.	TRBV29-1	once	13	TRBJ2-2	TGCAGCGCCCTCTATGGGGACACCGGGGAGCTGTTTTTT	CSALYGDTGELFF
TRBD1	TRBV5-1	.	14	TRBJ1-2	TGCGCCAGCAGCTTGGGACAGGGCGTCTATGGCTACACCTTC	CASSLGQGVYGYTF
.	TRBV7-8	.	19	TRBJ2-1	TGTGCCAGCAGCGCAGTCCTAGCGTTACGAGCCCGTTCTTACAATGAGCAGTTCTTC	CASSAVLALRARSYNEQFF
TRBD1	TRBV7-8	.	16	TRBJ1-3	TGTGCCAGCAGCATCGGGACAGGGGGCGCCGGAAACACCATATATTTT	CASSIGTGGAGNTIYF
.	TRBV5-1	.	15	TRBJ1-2	TGCGCCAGCAGCTTGGAGGGGGGCAGGGGCTATGGCTACACCTTC	CASSLEGGRGYGYTF
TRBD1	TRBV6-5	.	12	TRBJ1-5	TGTGCCACCCAGGGGGCGGGTCAGCCCCAGCATTTT	CATQGAGQPQHF
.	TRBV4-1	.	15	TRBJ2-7	TGCGCCAGCAGCCAAGCTGGGACAGGGACTAGCGAGCAGTACTTC	CASSQAGTGTSEQYF
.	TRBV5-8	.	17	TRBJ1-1	TGTGCCAGCAGCTCTATGATGACGGGCAGCCTGAACACTGAAGCTTTCTTT	CASSSMMTGSLNTEAFF
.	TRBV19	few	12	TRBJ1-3	TGTGCCAGTAGTATCTGGGGAAACACCATATATTTT	CASSIWGNTIYF
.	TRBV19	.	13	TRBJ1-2	TGTGCCAGTAGTCTCCTGGGGTCGGAGGGCTACACCTTC	CASSLLGSEGYTF
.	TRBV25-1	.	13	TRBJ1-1	TGTGCCAGCAGTTATCAAGAGAACACTGAAGCTTTCTTT	CASSYQENTEAFF
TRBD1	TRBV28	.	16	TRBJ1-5	TGTGCCAGCAGTTCACCAGGGGGCAGGAGCAATCAGCCCCAGCATTTT	CASSSPGGRSNQPQHF
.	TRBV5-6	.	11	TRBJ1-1	TGTGCCAGCAGCAACGCTCTTGGAGCTTTCTTT	CASSNALGAFF
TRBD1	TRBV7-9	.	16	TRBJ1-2	TGTGCCAGCAGCAAACCCGGGACAGGGATACTATATGGCTACACCTTC	CASSKPGTGILYGYTF
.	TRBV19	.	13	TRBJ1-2	TGTGCCAGTAGTCCCGGGACATATGATGGCTACACCTTC	CASSPGTYDGYTF
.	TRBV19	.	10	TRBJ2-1	TGTGCCACCAGGAAGGCGAAACAGTTCTTC	CATRKAKQFF
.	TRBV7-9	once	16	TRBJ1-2	TGTGCCAGCAGTTCTTATCCCGACACGCTTAACTATGGCTACACCTTC	CASSSYPDTLNYGYTF
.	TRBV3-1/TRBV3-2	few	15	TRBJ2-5	TGTGCCAGCAGCCAAGGAGGCCCGGCGCGGGAGACCCAGTACTTC	CASSQGGPARETQYF
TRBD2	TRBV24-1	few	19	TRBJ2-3	TGTGCCACCAGTGACCCCGGTTTCAGTAGCGGGAGTCTGACAGATACGCAGTATTTT	CATSDPGFSSGSLTDTQYF
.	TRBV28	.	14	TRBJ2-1	TGTGCCAGCAGACTTGGGGGCTCCTACAATGAGCAGTTCTTC	CASRLGGSYNEQFF
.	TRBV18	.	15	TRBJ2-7	TGTGCCAGCTCACCCCTCCAGGATAGAAAGAACGAGCAGTACTTC	CASSPLQDRKNEQYF
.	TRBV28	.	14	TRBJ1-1	TGTGCCAGCAGTTTTCCAGGGAGAAACACTGAAGCTTTCTTT	CASSFPGRNTEAFF
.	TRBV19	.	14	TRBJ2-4	TGTGCCAGTAGTATAGCGGGAGTCAAAAACATTCAGTACTTC	CASSIAGVKNIQYF
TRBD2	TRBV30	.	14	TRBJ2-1	TGTGCCTGGAGGGGGGGGGAGTCCTACAATGAGCAGTTCTTC	CAWRGGESYNEQFF
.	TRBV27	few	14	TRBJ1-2	TGTGCCAGCAGTCCGCAGACGCGGAGCTATGGCTACACCTTC	CASSPQTRSYGYTF
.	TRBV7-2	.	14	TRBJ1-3	TGTGCCAGCAGCTTACCGCACTCTGGAAACACCATATATTTT	CASSLPHSGNTIYF